The entry below describes one T cell receptor (beta chain). As yet, its antigen is unknown. Skipping T cell sorting, the study isolated total RNA directly from whole blood. Germline CDR1 and CDR2: PRHDT and FYEKMQ (reference sequence). There are 16 residues in the CDR3. The UMIs contained a 6-nucleotide sample barcode. They were added by template switching during cDNA synthesis. For each CDR3 protein, TCRdb gives one entry from its re-call of the 5' RACE reads, without DNA. Its table lists tens of thousands of distinct CDR3 sequences. The entry originates in a study of monozygotic twins with inflammatory bowel disease. Study observations and caveats: Healthy twins shared more clonotypes with others than IBD patients, most markedly active ones. The data did not back a single strong IBD-associated clonotype or signal.

The J gene is TRBJ2-7, the V gene TRBV13; TCRdb names TRBD1, which stays unverified in the absence of DNA. Sequenced material: blood. The receptor was isolated from a human donor with ulcerative colitis or Crohn's disease, or a healthy co-twin of an affected twin (not recorded which). The CDR3 loop is CASSVMSVGPLYEQYF.